Listed below are T cell receptor beta chains from one sample, sequenced in a study of radiotherapy plus CTLA-4 blockade in lung cancer. Data came from immunoSEQ multiplex PCR; TCRdb stores just in-frame clones and leaves some out. The sample contains around 45,000 clones, 65% to 75% of which appear only once. Material: peripheral blood, obtained from a patient treated with radiotherapy plus ipilimumab. The receptors were gathered from a human donor with non-small cell lung cancer who had a partial response to radiotherapy plus ipilimumab. The CDR3 runs from the conserved cysteine through the conserved F or W. Clone size is shown for a subset of rows, as once, few, many or a class of expanded clone.

few	TRBV13	TRBJ2-1	CASSLISYEQFF
NA	TRBV10-2	TRBJ1-5	CASGLGSNQPQHF
NA	TRBV13	TRBJ1-1	CASSLQVRGEAFF
once	TRBV10-3	TRBJ2-3	CAISARTSGGTDTQYF
NA	TRBV29-1	TRBJ2-1	CSVRQGGYNEQFF
NA	TRBV5-4	TRBJ1-1	CASSPRNTEAFF
NA	TRBV5-1	TRBJ2-5	CASREGGRAMETQYF
NA	TRBV2	TRBJ1-2	CASSDSGGVYGYTF
once	TRBV6-1	TRBJ2-3	CAILAGVFTDTQYF
once	TRBV5-1	TRBJ2-3	CASSLGQGSTDTQYF
NA	TRBV15	TRBJ2-7	CATSRDRGESYEQYF
NA	TRBV30	TRBJ1-6	CAWTGDSYNSPLHF
NA	TRBV11-2	TRBJ2-7	CASSLGTRGYEQYF
NA	TRBV6-5	TRBJ1-4	CASRPTGGNEKLFF
NA	TRBV4-3	TRBJ2-7	CASSLGQGLSYEQYF